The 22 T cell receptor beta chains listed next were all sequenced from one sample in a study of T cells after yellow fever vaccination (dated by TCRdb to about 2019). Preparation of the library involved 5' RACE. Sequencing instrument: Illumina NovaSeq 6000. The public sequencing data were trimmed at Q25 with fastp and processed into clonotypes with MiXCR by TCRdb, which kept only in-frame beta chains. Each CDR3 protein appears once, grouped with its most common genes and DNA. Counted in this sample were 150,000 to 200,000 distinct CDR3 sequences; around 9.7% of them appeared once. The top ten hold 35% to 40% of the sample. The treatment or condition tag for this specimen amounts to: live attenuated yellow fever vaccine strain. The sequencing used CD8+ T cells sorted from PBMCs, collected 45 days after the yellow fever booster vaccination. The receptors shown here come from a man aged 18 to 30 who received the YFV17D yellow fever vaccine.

CDR3 region: CASSYPLENEQFF. Written as DNA, the CDR3 is TGTGCCAGCAGTTACCCACTAGAAAATGAGCAGTTCTTC. This chain uses TRBV6-2 or TRBV6-3 with TRBJ2-1; TRBD2 is a possible D gene (5 bases). Per the germline V gene, CDR1 is MNHEY and CDR2 is SVGEGT. The CDR3 totals 13 residues. Trimming took off 2 bases at V and 7 bases at J, with 9 bases between the two ends.

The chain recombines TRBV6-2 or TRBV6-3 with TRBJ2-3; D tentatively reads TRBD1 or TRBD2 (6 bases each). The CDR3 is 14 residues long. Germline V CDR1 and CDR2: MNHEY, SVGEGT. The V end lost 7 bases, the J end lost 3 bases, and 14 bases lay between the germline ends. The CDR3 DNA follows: TGTGCCAGCAACGTCCGGGGGCGAACAGATACGCAGTATTTT. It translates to CASNVRGRTDTQYF.

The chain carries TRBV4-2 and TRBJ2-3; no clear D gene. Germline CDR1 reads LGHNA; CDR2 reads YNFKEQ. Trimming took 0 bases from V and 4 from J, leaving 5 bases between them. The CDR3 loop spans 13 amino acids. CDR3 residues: CASSQESPDTQYF. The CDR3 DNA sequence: TGTGCCAGCAGCCAAGAAAGTCCAGATACGCAGTATTTT.

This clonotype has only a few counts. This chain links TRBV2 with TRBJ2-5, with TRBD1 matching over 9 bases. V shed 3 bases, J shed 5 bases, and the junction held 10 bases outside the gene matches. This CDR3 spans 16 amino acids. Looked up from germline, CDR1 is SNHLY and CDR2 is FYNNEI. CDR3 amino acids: CASSDGDRVFVETQYF. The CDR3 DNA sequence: TGTGCCAGCAGTGACGGGGACAGGGTGTTTGTGGAGACCCAGTACTTC. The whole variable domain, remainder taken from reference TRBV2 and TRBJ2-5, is EPEVTQTPSHQVTQMGQEVILRCVPISNHLYFYWYRQILGQKVEFLVSFYNNEISEKSEIFDDQFSVERPDGSNFTLKIRSTKLEDSAMYFCASSDGDRVFVETQYFGPGTRLLVL.

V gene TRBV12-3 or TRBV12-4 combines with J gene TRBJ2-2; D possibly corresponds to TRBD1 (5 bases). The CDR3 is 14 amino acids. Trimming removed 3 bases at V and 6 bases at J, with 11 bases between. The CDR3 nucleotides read TGTGCCAGCAGTTTTGACGGACATTCCGGGGAGCTGTTTTTT. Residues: CASSFDGHSGELFF.

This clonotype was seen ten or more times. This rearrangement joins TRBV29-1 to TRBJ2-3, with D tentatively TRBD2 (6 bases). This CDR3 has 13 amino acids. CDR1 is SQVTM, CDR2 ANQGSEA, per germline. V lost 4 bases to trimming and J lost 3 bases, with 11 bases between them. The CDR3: CSVGPEGTDTQYF. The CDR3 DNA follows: TGCAGCGTTGGTCCGGAGGGTACAGATACGCAGTATTTT.

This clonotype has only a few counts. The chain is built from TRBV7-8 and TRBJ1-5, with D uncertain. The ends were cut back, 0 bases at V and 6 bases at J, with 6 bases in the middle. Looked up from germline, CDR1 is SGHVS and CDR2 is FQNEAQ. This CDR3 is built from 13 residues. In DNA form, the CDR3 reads TGTGCCAGCAGCTTAGCGGTGGTTCAGCCCCAGCATTTT. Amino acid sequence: CASSLAVVQPQHF.

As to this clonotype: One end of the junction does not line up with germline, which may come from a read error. The CDR3, as DNA: TGCGTCAGCAGTATTTATAGCGGGGCCAATGAGCAGTTCTTC. This translates into CVSSIYSGANEQFF. This chain joins TRBV12-3 or TRBV12-4 and TRBJ2-1; 8 positions match TRBD2. The CDR3 is made up of 14 amino acids.

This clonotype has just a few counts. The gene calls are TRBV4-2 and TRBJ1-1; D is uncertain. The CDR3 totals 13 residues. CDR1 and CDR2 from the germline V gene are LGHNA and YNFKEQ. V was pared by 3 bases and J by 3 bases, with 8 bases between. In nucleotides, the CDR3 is TGTGCCAGCAGCCAGAACCGGGACACTGAAGCTTTCTTT. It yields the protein CASSQNRDTEAFF.

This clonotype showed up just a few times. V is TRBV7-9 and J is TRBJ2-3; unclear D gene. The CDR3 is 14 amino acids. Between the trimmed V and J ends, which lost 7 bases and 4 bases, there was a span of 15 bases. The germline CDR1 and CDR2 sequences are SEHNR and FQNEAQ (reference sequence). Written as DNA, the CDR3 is TGTGCCAGCACCGACCCGAGCGCTCCAGATACGCAGTATTTT. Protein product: CASTDPSAPDTQYF. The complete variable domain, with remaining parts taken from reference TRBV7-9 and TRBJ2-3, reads DTGVSQNPRHKITKRGQNVTFRCDPISEHNRLYWYRQTLGQGPEFLTYFQNEAQLEKSRLLSDRFSAERPKGSFSTLEIQRTEQGDSAMYLCASTDPSAPDTQYFGPGTRLTVL.

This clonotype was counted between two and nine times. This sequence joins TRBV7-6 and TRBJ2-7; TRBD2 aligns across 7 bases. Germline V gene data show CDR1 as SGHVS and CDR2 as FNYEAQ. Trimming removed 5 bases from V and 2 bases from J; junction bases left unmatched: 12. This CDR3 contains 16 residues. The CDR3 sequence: CASSPLGEGPTYEQYF. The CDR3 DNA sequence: TGTGCCAGCAGCCCCCTCGGGGAGGGACCTACCTACGAGCAGTACTTC.

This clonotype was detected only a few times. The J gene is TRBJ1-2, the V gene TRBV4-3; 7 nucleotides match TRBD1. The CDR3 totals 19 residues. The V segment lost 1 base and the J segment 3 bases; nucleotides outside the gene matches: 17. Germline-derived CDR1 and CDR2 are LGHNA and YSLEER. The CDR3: CASSQVKRGPEMVHYGYTF. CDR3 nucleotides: TGCGCCAGCAGCCAAGTTAAGAGGGGGCCAGAGATGGTGCACTATGGCTACACCTTC.

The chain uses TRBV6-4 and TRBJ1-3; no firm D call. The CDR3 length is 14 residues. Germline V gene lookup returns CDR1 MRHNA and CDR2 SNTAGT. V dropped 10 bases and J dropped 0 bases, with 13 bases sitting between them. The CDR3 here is CANPETASGNTIYF. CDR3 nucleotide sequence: TGTGCCAACCCCGAGACCGCCTCTGGAAACACCATATATTTT.

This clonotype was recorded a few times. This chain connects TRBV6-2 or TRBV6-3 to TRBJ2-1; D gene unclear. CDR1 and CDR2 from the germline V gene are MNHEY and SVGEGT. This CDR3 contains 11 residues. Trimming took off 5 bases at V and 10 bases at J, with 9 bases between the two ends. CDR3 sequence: CASSSYLEQFF. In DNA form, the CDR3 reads TGTGCCAGCAGTAGCTACCTGGAGCAGTTCTTC.

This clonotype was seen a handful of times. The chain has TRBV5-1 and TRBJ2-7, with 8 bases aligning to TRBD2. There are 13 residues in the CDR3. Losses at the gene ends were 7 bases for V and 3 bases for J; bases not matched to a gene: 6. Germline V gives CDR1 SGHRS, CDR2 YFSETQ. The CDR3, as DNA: TGCGCCAGCCGTACTAGCGGTGTCTACGAGCAGTACTTC. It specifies CASRTSGVYEQYF.

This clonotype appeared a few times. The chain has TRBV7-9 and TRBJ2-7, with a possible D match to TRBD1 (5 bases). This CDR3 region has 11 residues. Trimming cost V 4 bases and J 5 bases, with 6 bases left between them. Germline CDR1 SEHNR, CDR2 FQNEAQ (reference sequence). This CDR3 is CASSWGHEQYF. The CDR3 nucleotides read TGTGCCAGCAGCTGGGGCCACGAGCAGTACTTC.

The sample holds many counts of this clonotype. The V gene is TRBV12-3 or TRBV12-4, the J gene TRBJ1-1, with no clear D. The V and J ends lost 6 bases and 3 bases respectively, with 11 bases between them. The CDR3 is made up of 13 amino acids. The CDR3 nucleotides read TGTGCCAGCAGCCCAGCGGCCTACACTGAAGCTTTCTTT. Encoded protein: CASSPAAYTEAFF.

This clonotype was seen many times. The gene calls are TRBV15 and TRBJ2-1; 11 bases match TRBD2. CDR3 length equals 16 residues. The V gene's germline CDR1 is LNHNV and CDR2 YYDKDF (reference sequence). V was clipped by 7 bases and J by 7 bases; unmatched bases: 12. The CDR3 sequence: CATKLRVSGRENEQFF. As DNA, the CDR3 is TGTGCCACCAAACTACGAGTTAGCGGGAGGGAGAATGAGCAGTTCTTC.

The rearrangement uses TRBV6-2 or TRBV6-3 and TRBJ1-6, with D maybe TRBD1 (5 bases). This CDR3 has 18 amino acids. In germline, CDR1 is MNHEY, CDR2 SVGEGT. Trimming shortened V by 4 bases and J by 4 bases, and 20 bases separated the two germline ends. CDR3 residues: CASSSESAGTGYNSPLHF. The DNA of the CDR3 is TGTGCCAGCAGTTCGGAATCGGCCGGGACGGGTTATAATTCACCCCTCCACTTT.

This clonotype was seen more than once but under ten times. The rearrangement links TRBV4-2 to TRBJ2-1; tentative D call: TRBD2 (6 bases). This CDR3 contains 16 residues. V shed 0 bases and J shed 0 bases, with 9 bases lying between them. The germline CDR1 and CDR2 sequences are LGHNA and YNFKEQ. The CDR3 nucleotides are TGTGCCAGCAGCCAAGACGCGGGGCCCTCCTACAATGAGCAGTTCTTC. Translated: CASSQDAGPSYNEQFF.

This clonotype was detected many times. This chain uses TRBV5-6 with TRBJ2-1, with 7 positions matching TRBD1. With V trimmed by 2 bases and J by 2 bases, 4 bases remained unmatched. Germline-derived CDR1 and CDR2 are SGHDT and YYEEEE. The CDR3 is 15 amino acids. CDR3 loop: CASSFGDRAYNEQFF. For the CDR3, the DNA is TGTGCCAGCAGCTTCGGCGACAGGGCCTACAATGAGCAGTTCTTC. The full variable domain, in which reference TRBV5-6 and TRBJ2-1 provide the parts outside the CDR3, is DAGVTQSPTHLIKTRGQQVTLRCSPKSGHDTVSWYQQALGQGPQFIFQYYEEEERQRGNFPDRFSGHQFPNYSSELNVNALLLGDSALYLCASSFGDRAYNEQFFGPGTRLTVL.

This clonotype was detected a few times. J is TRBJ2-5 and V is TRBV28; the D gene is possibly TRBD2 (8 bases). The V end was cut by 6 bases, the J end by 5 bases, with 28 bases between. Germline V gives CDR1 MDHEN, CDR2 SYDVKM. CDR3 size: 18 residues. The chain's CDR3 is CASSLTGGDSFLRETQYF. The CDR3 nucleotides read TGTGCCAGCAGCCTCACGGGGGGGGACAGTTTTCTCCGCGAGACCCAGTACTTC.